The rows below give T cell receptor beta chains drawn from one sample of a study of graft-versus-host responses after intestinal transplantation. TCRdb's copy holds only in-frame clones and misses some; the assay was immunoSEQ multiplex PCR. The sample records some 9,600 clones, roughly 90% being singletons. Sequencing was performed on PBMCs, taken approximately 240 days after intestinal transplant. The source of these receptors is a human patient who received an intestinal transplant, so some T cells may come from the graft donor. CDR3s include the opening cysteine and the closing phenylalanine or tryptophan. A D gene is named only where the DNA matches it firmly. Clone size is given for some rows only: seen once, a few or many times, or a class if the clone is expanded.

CDR3: CASSVAGDPNYGYTF
DNA: TGTGCCAGCAGCGTAGCGGGGGATCCTAACTATGGCTACACCTTC
D: NA
J: TRBJ1-2
size: NA
V: TRBV9

CDR3: CASSLIGGTNYNEQFF
DNA: TGTGCCAGCAGCTTAATAGGGGGGACTAACTACAATGAGCAGTTCTTC
D: NA
J: TRBJ2-1
size: NA
V: TRBV7-9

CDR3: CASSVGGTGWSDYTF
DNA: TGTGCCAGCAGCGTAGGGGGGACAGGGTGGAGTGACTACACCTTC
D: TRBD1
J: TRBJ1-2
size: NA
V: TRBV9

CDR3: CASSSSSGGGGSPLHF
DNA: TGTGCCAGCAGTTCCTCTAGCGGCGGAGGCGGTTCACCCCTCCACTTT
D: NA
J: TRBJ1-6
size: NA
V: TRBV6-6

CDR3: CASSSQGRDTQYF
DNA: TGCGCCAGCAGCTCCCAGGGAAGAGATACGCAGTATTTT
D: NA
J: TRBJ2-3
size: NA
V: TRBV5-1

CDR3: CASSINAGNQPQHF
DNA: TGTGCCAGTAGTATAAATGCGGGAAATCAGCCCCAGCATTTT
D: NA
J: TRBJ1-5
size: NA
V: TRBV19

CDR3: CASRISVQNTGELFF
DNA: TGCGCCAGCCGGATTAGCGTTCAGAACACCGGGGAGCTGTTTTTT
D: NA
J: TRBJ2-2
size: once
V: TRBV5-1

CDR3: CASTKAGLNEQFF
DNA: TGTGCCAGTACCAAAGCGGGGTTGAATGAGCAGTTCTTC
D: TRBD2
J: TRBJ2-1
size: NA
V: TRBV9

CDR3: CASCPSGSNEQFF
DNA: TGTGCCAGCTGTCCTAGCGGGAGTAATGAGCAGTTCTTC
D: TRBD2
J: TRBJ2-1
size: NA
V: TRBV7-2

CDR3: CASSPRTSGSLINNEQYF
DNA: TGTGCCAGCAGCCCCCGGACTAGCGGGAGTCTCATTAATAACGAGCAGTACTTC
D: TRBD2
J: TRBJ2-7
size: NA
V: TRBV5-6

CDR3: CASQSGAGSYNEQFF
DNA: TGTGCCAGCCAATCCGGGGCGGGCTCCTACAATGAGCAGTTCTTC
D: NA
J: TRBJ2-1
size: few
V: TRBV6-4

CDR3: CATGEVSSYNSPLHF
DNA: TGTGCCACCGGGGAGGTTAGCTCCTATAATTCACCCCTCCACTTT
D: NA
J: TRBJ1-6
size: NA
V: TRBV19

CDR3: CASSHEVGGSAYEQYF
DNA: TGTGCCAGCAGCCATGAGGTGGGCGGGAGTGCGTACGAGCAGTACTTC
D: TRBD2
J: TRBJ2-7
size: NA
V: TRBV4-2

CDR3: CAWSNQAGYTF
DNA: TGTGCCTGGAGTAATCAGGCTGGCTACACCTTC
D: NA
J: TRBJ1-2
size: NA
V: TRBV30

CDR3: CASMPAGGLTYEQYF
DNA: TGTGCCAGCATGCCTGCGGGAGGGCTTACCTACGAGCAGTACTTC
D: TRBD2
J: TRBJ2-7
size: NA
V: TRBV27

CDR3: CASSLTQPQHF
DNA: TGTGCCAGCAGTTTAACTCAGCCCCAGCATTTT
D: NA
J: TRBJ1-5
size: once
V: TRBV28

CDR3: CASGLSGGTYNEQFF
DNA: TGTGCTAGTGGACTTAGCGGCGGTACCTACAATGAGCAGTTCTTC
D: NA
J: TRBJ2-1
size: NA
V: TRBV12-5

CDR3: CASSPAGGYYEQYF
DNA: TGTGCCAGCTCACCAGCGGGTGGTTACTACGAGCAGTACTTC
D: NA
J: TRBJ2-7
size: few
V: TRBV18

CDR3: CASSLYNEQFF
DNA: TGTGCCAGCAGCCTCTACAATGAGCAGTTCTTC
D: NA
J: TRBJ2-1
size: NA
V: TRBV9

CDR3: CASSYSTNTEAFF
DNA: TGTGCCAGCAGTTACTCGACAAACACTGAAGCTTTCTTT
D: NA
J: TRBJ1-1
size: NA
V: TRBV6-5

CDR3: CAWSEGYEQYF
DNA: TGTGCCTGGAGTGAGGGCTACGAGCAGTACTTC
D: NA
J: TRBJ2-7
size: NA
V: TRBV30

CDR3: CASSFRDRGLYEQYF
DNA: TGTGCCAGCAGTTTCCGGGACAGGGGTCTCTACGAGCAGTACTTC
D: TRBD1
J: TRBJ2-7
size: NA
V: TRBV6-6

CDR3: CAWSATVGGEKLFF
DNA: TGTGCCTGGAGTGCTACGGTGGGTGGGGAAAAACTGTTTTTT
D: NA
J: TRBJ1-4
size: NA
V: TRBV30

CDR3: CAISESGTSGNRYEQYF
DNA: TGTGCCATCAGTGAGTCCGGGACTAGCGGGAATCGCTACGAGCAGTACTTC
D: TRBD2
J: TRBJ2-7
size: NA
V: TRBV10-3

CDR3: CASSTGGSYEQYF
DNA: TGTGCCAGCAGCACCGGGGGGTCCTACGAGCAGTACTTC
D: TRBD2
J: TRBJ2-7
size: NA
V: TRBV9

CDR3: CASSPSGDEQYF
DNA: TGTGCCAGTAGTCCTTCAGGGGACGAGCAGTACTTC
D: NA
J: TRBJ2-7
size: NA
V: TRBV19

CDR3: CASSLVSANTGELFF
DNA: TGTGCCAGCAGCTTAGTTTCAGCGAACACCGGGGAGCTGTTTTTT
D: NA
J: TRBJ2-2
size: NA
V: TRBV7-8

CDR3: CASSGGYPYNEQFF
DNA: TGTGCCAGCAGTGGGGGGTACCCCTACAATGAGCAGTTCTTC
D: NA
J: TRBJ2-1
size: NA
V: TRBV25-1

CDR3: CASSPARGRRDTEAFF
DNA: TGTGCCAGCAGCCCGGCCAGGGGGCGCCGGGACACTGAAGCTTTCTTT
D: TRBD1
J: TRBJ1-1
size: NA
V: TRBV7-9

CDR3: CASRLGLAATDTQYF
DNA: TGTGCCAGCAGGCTGGGACTAGCGGCCACAGATACGCAGTATTTT
D: TRBD2
J: TRBJ2-3
size: NA
V: TRBV6-5

CDR3: CASSVGGTSGSYEQYF
DNA: TGTGCCAGCAGCGTAGGGGGGACTAGCGGGAGCTACGAGCAGTACTTC
D: TRBD2
J: TRBJ2-7
size: NA
V: TRBV9

CDR3: CASSLTGTQYF
DNA: TGCGCCAGCAGCCTGACAGGTACGCAGTATTTT
D: NA
J: TRBJ2-3
size: NA
V: TRBV5-1

CDR3: CASSSGPSYEQYF
DNA: TGTGCCAGCAGCTCCGGGCCCTCCTACGAGCAGTACTTC
D: NA
J: TRBJ2-7
size: NA
V: TRBV11-3

CDR3: CATPLGAKVDTQYF
DNA: TGTGCCACCCCCTTGGGGGCGAAGGTGGATACGCAGTATTTT
D: NA
J: TRBJ2-3
size: once
V: TRBV11-3

CDR3: CASSLGQGAYGYTF
DNA: TGCGCCAGCAGCTTGGGACAGGGCGCCTATGGCTACACCTTC
D: TRBD1
J: TRBJ1-2
size: NA
V: TRBV5-1

CDR3: CASSRTGNQPQHF
DNA: TGTGCCAGCAGTCGGACAGGCAATCAGCCCCAGCATTTT
D: NA
J: TRBJ1-5
size: NA
V: TRBV28

CDR3: CASSDRDRGKSYEQYF
DNA: TGTGCCAGCAGCGACCGGGACAGGGGAAAGTCCTACGAGCAGTACTTC
D: TRBD1
J: TRBJ2-7
size: few
V: TRBV7-9

CDR3: CASSLDRGNTEAFF
DNA: TGTGCCAGCAGCTTGGACAGGGGTAACACTGAAGCTTTCTTT
D: TRBD1
J: TRBJ1-1
size: NA
V: TRBV5-8

CDR3: CASSPGLAGNSYEQYF
DNA: TGTGCCAGCAGCCCTGGCCTAGCGGGGAACTCCTACGAGCAGTACTTC
D: TRBD2
J: TRBJ2-7
size: NA
V: TRBV4-2

CDR3: CASSQGRFTNEKLFF
DNA: TGCGCCAGCAGCCAGGGTAGATTCACTAATGAAAAACTGTTTTTT
D: NA
J: TRBJ1-4
size: NA
V: TRBV4-1

CDR3: CASSLDTNYGYTF
DNA: TGCGCCAGCAGCCTTGACACCAACTATGGCTACACCTTC
D: NA
J: TRBJ1-2
size: NA
V: TRBV5-1

CDR3: CASSQDGTEKYSPLHF
DNA: TGCGCCAGCAGCCAAGACGGGACAGAGAAATATTCACCCCTCCACTTT
D: TRBD1
J: TRBJ1-6
size: NA
V: TRBV4-1

CDR3: CASSSGTIDEAFF
DNA: TGTGCCAGCAGCTCAGGCACGATCGACGAAGCTTTCTTT
D: NA
J: TRBJ1-1
size: NA
V: TRBV5-6

CDR3: CASSYSTRYNEQFF
DNA: TGTGCCAGCAGTTACTCTACTAGGTACAATGAGCAGTTCTTC
D: NA
J: TRBJ2-1
size: NA
V: TRBV6-5